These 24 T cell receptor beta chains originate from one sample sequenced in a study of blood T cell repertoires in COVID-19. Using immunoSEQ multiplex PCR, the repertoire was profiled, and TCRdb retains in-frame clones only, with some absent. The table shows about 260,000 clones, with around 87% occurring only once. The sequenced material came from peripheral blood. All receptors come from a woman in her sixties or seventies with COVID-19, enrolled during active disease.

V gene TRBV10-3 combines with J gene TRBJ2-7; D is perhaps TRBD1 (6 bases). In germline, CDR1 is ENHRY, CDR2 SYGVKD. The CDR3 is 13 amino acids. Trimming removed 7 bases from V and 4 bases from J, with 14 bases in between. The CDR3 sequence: CAIKTERGYEQYF. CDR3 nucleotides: TGTGCCATCAAAACGGAGAGGGGGTACGAGCAGTACTTC.

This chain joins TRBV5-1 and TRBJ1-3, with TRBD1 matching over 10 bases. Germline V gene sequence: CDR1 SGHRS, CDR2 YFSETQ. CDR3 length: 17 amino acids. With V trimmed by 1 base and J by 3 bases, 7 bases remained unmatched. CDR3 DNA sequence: TGCGCCAGCAGCTTGTACGGGACAGGGGAAGTTGGAAACACCATATATTTT. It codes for CASSLYGTGEVGNTIYF.

The CDR3 nucleotides are TGTGCCAGCTCACCCCCAAACTATGGCTACACCTTC. Encoded protein: CASSPPNYGYTF. The rearrangement uses TRBV18 and TRBJ1-2; unclear D gene. Per the germline V gene, CDR1 is KGHSH and CDR2 is LQKENI. This CDR3 has 12 amino acids. Trimming removed 3 bases from V and 2 bases from J, with 4 bases in between.

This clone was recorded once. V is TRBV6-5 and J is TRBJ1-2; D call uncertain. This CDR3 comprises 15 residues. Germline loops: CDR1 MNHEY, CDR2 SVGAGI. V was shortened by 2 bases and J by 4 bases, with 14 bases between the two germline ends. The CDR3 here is CASSYRPSGIYGYTF. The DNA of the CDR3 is TGTGCCAGCAGTTACCGCCCGAGCGGAATCTATGGCTACACCTTC.

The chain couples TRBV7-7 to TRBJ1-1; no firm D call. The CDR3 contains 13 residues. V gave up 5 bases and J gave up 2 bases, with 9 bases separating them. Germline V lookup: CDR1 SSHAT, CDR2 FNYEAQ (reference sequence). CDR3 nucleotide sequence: TGTGCCAGCAGCAGAGACAAAAACACTGAAGCTTTCTTT. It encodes CASSRDKNTEAFF.

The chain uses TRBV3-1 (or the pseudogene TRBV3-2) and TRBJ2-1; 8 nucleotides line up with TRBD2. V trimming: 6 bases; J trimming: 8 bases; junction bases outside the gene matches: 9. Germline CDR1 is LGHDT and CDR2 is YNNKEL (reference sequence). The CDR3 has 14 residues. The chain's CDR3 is CASSPGLEGHEQFF. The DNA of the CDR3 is TGTGCCAGCAGTCCGGGACTAGAGGGCCATGAGCAGTTCTTC.

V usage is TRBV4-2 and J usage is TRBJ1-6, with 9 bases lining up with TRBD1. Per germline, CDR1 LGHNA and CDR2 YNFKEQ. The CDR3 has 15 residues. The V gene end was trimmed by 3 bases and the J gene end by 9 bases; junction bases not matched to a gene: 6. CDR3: CASSHRQGEISPLHF. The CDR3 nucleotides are TGTGCCAGCAGCCATCGACAGGGGGAAATTTCACCCCTCCACTTT.

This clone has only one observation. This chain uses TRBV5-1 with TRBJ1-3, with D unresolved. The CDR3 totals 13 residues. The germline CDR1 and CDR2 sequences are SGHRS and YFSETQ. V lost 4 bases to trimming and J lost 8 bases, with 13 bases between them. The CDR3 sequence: CASSAGLTDTIYF. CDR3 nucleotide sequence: TGCGCCAGCAGCGCGGGTCTTACCGACACCATATATTTT.

CDR3 loop: CASSLSPTASTDTQYF. CDR3 bases: TGTGCCAGCAGCTTATCCCCGACAGCTAGCACAGATACGCAGTATTTT. V and J are TRBV7-3 and TRBJ2-3; D is perhaps TRBD1 (5 bases). V was clipped by 2 bases and J by 0 bases, with 12 bases between them. Germline V lookup: CDR1 SGHTA, CDR2 FQGTGA. CDR3 length: 16 residues.

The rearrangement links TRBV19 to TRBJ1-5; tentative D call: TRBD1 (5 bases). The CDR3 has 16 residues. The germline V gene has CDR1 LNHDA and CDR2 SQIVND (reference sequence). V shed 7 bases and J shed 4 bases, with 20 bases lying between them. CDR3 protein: CASIGPGLPSNQPQHF. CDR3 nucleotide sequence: TGTGCCAGTATCGGACCAGGGTTGCCGTCAAATCAGCCCCAGCATTTT.

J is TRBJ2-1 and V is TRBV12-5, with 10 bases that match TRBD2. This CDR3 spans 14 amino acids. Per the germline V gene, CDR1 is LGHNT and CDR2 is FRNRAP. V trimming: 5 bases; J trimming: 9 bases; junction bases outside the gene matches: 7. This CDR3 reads CASGLAGVLGEQFF. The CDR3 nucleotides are TGTGCTAGTGGTCTAGCGGGAGTGCTCGGTGAGCAGTTCTTC.

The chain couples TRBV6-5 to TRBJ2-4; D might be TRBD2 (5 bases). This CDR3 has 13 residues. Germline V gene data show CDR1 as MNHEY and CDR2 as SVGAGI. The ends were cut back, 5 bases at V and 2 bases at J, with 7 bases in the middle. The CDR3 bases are TGTGCCAGCAGTCGGGGTTCCAAAAACATTCAGTACTTC. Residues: CASSRGSKNIQYF.

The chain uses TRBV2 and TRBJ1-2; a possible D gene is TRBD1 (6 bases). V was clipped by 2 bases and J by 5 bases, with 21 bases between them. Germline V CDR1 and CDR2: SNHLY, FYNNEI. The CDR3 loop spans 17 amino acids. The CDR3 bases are TGTGCCAGCAGTGAATTTCCGCCGGGGGGCCAGGGTTATGGCTACACCTTC. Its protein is CASSEFPPGGQGYGYTF.

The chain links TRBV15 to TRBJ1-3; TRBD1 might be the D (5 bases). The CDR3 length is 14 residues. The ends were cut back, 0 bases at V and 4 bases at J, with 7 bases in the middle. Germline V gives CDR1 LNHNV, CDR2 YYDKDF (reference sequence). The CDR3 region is CATSRDRGGNTIYF. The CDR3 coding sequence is TGTGCCACCAGCAGAGATCGGGGGGGAAACACCATATATTTT. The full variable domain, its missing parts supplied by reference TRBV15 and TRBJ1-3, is DAMVIQNPRYQVTQFGKPVTLSCSQTLNHNVMYWYQQKSSQAPKLLFHYYDKDFNNEADTPDNFQSRRPNTSFCFLDIRSPGLGDTAMYLCATSRDRGGNTIYFGEGSWLTVV.

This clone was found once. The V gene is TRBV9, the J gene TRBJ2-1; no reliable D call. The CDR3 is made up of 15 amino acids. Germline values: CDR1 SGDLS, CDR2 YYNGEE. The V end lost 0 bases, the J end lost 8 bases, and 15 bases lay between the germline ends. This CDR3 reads CASSVGLTRWDEQFF. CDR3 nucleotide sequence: TGTGCCAGCAGCGTAGGGCTGACTCGCTGGGATGAGCAGTTCTTC.

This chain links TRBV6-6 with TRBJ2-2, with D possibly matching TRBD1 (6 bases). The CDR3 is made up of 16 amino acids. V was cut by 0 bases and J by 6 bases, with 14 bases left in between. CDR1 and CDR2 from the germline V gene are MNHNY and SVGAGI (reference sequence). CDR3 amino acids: CASSYSGRGGAGELFF. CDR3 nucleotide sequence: TGTGCCAGCAGTTACTCGGGCAGGGGTGGAGCCGGGGAGCTGTTTTTT.

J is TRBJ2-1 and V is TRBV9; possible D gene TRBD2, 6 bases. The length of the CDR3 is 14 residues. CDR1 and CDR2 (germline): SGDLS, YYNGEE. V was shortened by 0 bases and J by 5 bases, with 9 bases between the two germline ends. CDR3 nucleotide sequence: TGTGCCAGCAGCGTAGGCCTAGCGCACAATGAGCAGTTCTTC. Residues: CASSVGLAHNEQFF.

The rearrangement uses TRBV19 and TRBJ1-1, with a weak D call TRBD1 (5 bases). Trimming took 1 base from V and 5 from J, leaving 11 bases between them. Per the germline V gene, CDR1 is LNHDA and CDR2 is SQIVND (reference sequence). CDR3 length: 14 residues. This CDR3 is CASSIGGANTEAFF. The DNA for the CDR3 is TGTGCCAGTAGTATAGGGGGCGCGAATACTGAAGCTTTCTTT.

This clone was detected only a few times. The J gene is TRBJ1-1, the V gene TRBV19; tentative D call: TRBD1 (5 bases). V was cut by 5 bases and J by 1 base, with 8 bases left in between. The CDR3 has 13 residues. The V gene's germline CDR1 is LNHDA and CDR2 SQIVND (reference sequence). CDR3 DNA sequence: TGTGCCAGTAGTCGACAGCCGAACACTGAAGCTTTCTTT. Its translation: CASSRQPNTEAFF.

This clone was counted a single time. As DNA, the CDR3 is TGTGCCGCGGGACAGGACTATAGCAATCAGCCCCAGCATTTT. Encoded protein: CAAGQDYSNQPQHF. The V call is TRBV15, the J call TRBJ1-5; 8 bases map to TRBD1. This CDR3 comprises 14 residues. CDR1 is LNHNV and CDR2 is YYDKDF in the germline V gene (reference sequence). V shed 11 bases, J shed 0 bases, and the junction held 6 bases outside the gene matches.

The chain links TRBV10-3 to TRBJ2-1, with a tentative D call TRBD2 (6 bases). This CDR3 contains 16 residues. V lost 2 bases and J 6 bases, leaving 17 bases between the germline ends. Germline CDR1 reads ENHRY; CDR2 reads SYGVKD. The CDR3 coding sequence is TGTGCCATCAGTGAGGGCCTCGGGGCGGGGCTCAATGAGCAGTTCTTC. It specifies CAISEGLGAGLNEQFF.

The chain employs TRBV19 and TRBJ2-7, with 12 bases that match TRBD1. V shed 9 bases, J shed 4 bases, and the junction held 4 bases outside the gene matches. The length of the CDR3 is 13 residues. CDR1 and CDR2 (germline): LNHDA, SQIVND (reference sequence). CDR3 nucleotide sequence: TGTGCCAGCGGGACAGGGGGCTTGTACGAGCAGTACTTC. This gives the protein CASGTGGLYEQYF.

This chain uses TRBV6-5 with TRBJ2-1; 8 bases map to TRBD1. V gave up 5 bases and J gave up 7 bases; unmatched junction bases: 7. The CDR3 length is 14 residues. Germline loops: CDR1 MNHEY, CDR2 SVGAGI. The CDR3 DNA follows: TGTGCCAGCAGTCCACCGACAGGGGATAATGAGCAGTTCTTC. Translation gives CASSPPTGDNEQFF.

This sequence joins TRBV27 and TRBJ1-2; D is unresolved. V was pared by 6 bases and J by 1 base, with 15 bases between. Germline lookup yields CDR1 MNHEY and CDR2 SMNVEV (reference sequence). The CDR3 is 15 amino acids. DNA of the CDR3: TGTGCCAGCAGCCCCAGGACGGGAAGTAACTATGGCTACACCTTC. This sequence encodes CASSPRTGSNYGYTF.